This TCR beta chain appears in the sequencing data of a study of T cell changes during pregnancy in multiple sclerosis. V was trimmed by 4 bases and J by 3 bases, leaving 16 bases between them. The germline V gene has CDR1 SGHRS and CDR2 YFSETQ. This CDR3 has 15 residues. Measured with immunoSEQ multiplex PCR; TCRdb has only the in-frame clones, and not every one. The data show just under 80,000 clones, with approximately 92% seen just once and around 0.7% held by the top ten. The TCR comes from a female donor in good health, enrolled as a control in a pregnancy study. This chain uses TRBV5-1 with TRBJ1-2; tentatively, D is TRBD1 (6 bases). The specimen was peripheral blood, collected in the second trimester of pregnancy. As DNA, the CDR3 is TGCGCCAGCAGCCCGGACAGCCAGAGTCACTATGGCTACACCTTC. It specifies CASSPDSQSHYGYTF.